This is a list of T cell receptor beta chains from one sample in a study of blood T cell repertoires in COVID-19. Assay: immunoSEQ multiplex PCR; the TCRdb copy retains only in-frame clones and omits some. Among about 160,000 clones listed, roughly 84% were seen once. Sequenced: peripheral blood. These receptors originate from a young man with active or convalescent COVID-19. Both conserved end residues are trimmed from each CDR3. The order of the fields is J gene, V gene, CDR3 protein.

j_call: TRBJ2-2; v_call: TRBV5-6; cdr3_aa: ASSLRGGGELF
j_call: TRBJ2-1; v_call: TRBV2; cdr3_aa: ASSTLAGARLSSYNEQF
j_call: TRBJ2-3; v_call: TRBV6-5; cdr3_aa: ASSYSRRDGDTQY
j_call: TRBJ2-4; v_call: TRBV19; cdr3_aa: ASRKQGARVHENIQY
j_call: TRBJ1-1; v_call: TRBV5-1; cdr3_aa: ASSMGQNTEAF
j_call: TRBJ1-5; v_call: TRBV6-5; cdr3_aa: ASSYRGESQPQH
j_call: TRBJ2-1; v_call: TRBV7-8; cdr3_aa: ASSTYSSGEF
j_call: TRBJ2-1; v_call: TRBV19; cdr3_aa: ASSPSGIAGEGEQF
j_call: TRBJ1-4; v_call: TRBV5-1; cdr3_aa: ASSWQGGEKLF
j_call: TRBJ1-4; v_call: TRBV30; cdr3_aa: AWSTRQGGGKLF
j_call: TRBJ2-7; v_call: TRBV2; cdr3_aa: ASSDLSGAMQY
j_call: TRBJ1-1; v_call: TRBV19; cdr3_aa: ASSTTGMNTEAF
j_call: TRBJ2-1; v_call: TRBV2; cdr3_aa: ASSEGATGTGGFEQF
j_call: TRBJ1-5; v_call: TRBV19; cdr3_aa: ASSHGGDQPQH
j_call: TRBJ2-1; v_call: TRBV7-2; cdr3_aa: ASSSYRSSVGNEQF
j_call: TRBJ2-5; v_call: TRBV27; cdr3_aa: ASSSGQYETQY
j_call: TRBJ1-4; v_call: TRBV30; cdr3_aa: AWSTGSLEKLF
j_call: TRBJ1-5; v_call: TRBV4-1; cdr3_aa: ASSQDRGEYSNQPQH
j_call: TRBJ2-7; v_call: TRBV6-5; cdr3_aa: ASRTSGTYEQY
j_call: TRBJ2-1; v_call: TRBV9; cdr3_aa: ASSSRWLAGNNEQF
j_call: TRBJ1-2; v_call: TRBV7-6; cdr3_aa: ASSLAGQDYGYT
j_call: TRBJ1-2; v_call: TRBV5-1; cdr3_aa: ASSLKVGDYGYT
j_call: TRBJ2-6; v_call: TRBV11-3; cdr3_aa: ASRASSGANVLT
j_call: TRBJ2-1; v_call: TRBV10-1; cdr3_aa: ASSWDIGTYNEQF
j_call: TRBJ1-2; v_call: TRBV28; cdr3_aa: ASSLYQGYGYT
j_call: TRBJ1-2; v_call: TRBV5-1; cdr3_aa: ASSLILTGINYGYT